These T cell receptor beta chains were read from a single sample in a study of Graves' ophthalmopathy and Graves' hyperthyroidism. TCRdb re-analysed the multiplex PCR reads in MiXCR, keeping a single row per CDR3 protein. The sample holds some 370,000 distinct CDR3 sequences, 17% seen once. Sequencing was done on a sample of peripheral blood. The source of these receptors is an adult woman with stable Graves' hyperthyroidism. CDR3s include the opening cysteine and the closing phenylalanine or tryptophan. The D gene is left open where the match is weak. A clone size is listed for some rows: how often the clone was seen (once, few, many), or a class if it is expanded.

clone size: many; J gene: TRBJ2-4; D gene: .; V gene: TRBV28; CDR3 protein: CASSLLSTPAKNIQYF; CDR3 DNA: TGTGCCAGCAGTTTACTGAGTACTCCAGCCAAAAACATTCAGTACTTC
clone size: many; J gene: TRBJ2-4; D gene: .; V gene: TRBV6-1; CDR3 protein: CASSEARGQENIKYF; CDR3 DNA: TGTGCCAGCAGTGAAGCACGAGGACAAGAAAACATTAAGTACTTC
clone size: few; J gene: TRBJ2-2; D gene: TRBD1; V gene: TRBV11-1; CDR3 protein: CASRHFDRGPTGELFF; CDR3 DNA: TGTGCCAGCAGACATTTTGACAGGGGGCCCACCGGGGAGCTGTTTTTT
clone size: .; J gene: TRBJ2-7; D gene: .; V gene: TRBV12-3/TRBV12-4; CDR3 protein: CASSFLTPSYEQYF; CDR3 DNA: TGTGCCAGCAGTTTTTTGACGCCTTCCTACGAGCAGTACTTC
clone size: once; J gene: TRBJ2-7; D gene: .; V gene: TRBV28; CDR3 protein: CASSSPRAVPYEQYF; CDR3 DNA: TGTGCCAGCAGTTCCCCTCGGGCGGTACCCTACGAGCAGTACTTC
clone size: many; J gene: TRBJ1-5; D gene: .; V gene: TRBV19; CDR3 protein: CASSSGGATGTRPQHF; CDR3 DNA: TGTGCCAGTAGTTCTGGGGGGGCTACAGGGACCAGACCCCAGCATTTT
clone size: many; J gene: TRBJ2-6; D gene: .; V gene: TRBV12-3/TRBV12-4; CDR3 protein: CASSWGAGANVLTF; CDR3 DNA: TGTGCCAGCAGTTGGGGAGCTGGGGCCAACGTCCTGACTTTC
clone size: .; J gene: TRBJ1-5; D gene: .; V gene: TRBV30; CDR3 protein: CAWSWGSNQPQHF; CDR3 DNA: TGTGCCTGGAGTTGGGGTAGCAATCAGCCCCAGCATTTT
clone size: few; J gene: TRBJ2-5; D gene: TRBD1; V gene: TRBV12-3/TRBV12-4; CDR3 protein: CASRYDRGPETQYF; CDR3 DNA: TGTGCCAGCAGATACGACAGGGGACCAGAGACCCAGTACTTC
clone size: many; J gene: TRBJ2-5; D gene: .; V gene: TRBV28; CDR3 protein: CASSFPGPETQYF; CDR3 DNA: TGTGCCAGCAGTTTTCCGGGGCCAGAGACCCAGTACTTC
clone size: many; J gene: TRBJ2-5; D gene: TRBD1; V gene: TRBV7-9; CDR3 protein: CASIPDRGQETQYF; CDR3 DNA: TGTGCCAGCATCCCCGACAGGGGCCAAGAGACCCAGTACTTC
clone size: few; J gene: TRBJ2-7; D gene: .; V gene: TRBV2; CDR3 protein: CASSEHSSYEQYF; CDR3 DNA: TGTGCCAGCAGTGAGCACAGCTCCTACGAGCAGTACTTC
clone size: .; J gene: TRBJ2-3; D gene: .; V gene: TRBV19; CDR3 protein: CASSDQRGDTQYF; CDR3 DNA: TGTGCCAGTAGTGACCAACGCGGGGATACGCAGTATTTT